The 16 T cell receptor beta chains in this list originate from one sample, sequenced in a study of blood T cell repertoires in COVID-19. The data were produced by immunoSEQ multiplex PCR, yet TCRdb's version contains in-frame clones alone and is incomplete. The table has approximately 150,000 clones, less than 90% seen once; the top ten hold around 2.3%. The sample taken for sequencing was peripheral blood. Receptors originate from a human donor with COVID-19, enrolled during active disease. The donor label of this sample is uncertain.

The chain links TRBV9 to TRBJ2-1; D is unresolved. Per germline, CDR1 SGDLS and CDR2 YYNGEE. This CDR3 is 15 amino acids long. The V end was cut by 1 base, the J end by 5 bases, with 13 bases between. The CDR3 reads CASSVSPTEDNEQFF. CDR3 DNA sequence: TGTGCCAGCAGCGTATCCCCAACCGAGGACAATGAGCAGTTCTTC.

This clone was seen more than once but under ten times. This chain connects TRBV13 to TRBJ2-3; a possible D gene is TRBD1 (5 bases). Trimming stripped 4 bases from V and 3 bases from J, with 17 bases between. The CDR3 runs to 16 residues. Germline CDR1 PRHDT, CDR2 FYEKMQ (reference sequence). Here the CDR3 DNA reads TGTGCCAGCAGCTCCCAGGGTCAAAGCTTGACAGATACGCAGTATTTT. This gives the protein CASSSQGQSLTDTQYF.

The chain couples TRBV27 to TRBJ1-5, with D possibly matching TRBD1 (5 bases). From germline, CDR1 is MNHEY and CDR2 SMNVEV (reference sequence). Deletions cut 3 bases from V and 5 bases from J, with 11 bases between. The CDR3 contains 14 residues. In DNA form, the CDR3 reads TGTGCCAGCAGTTTCGGGCAGGGCGATCAGCCCCAGCATTTT. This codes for CASSFGQGDQPQHF.

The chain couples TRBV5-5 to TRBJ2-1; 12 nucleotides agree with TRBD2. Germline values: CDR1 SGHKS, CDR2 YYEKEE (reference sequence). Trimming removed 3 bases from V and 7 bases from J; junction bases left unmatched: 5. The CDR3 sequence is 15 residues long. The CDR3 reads CASSSGLAGSNEQFF. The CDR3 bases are TGTGCCAGCAGCTCGGGACTAGCGGGTTCTAATGAGCAGTTCTTC.

The CDR3 region is CASRGGARNEKLFF. In nucleotides, the CDR3 is TGTGCCTCCCGGGGAGGCGCACGTAATGAAAAACTGTTTTTT. This chain uses TRBV28 with TRBJ1-4; the D is unclear. CDR1 is MDHEN, CDR2 SYDVKM, per germline. CDR3 length equals 14 residues. V lost 11 bases and J 4 bases, leaving 17 bases between the germline ends.

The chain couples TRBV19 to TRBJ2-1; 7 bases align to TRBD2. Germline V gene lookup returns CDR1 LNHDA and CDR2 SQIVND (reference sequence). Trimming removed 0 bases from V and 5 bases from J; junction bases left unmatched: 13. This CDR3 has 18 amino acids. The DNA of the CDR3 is TGTGCCAGTAGTATAGACTTAATAAGGGACTACTCTCACAATGAGCAGTTCTTC. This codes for CASSIDLIRDYSHNEQFF.

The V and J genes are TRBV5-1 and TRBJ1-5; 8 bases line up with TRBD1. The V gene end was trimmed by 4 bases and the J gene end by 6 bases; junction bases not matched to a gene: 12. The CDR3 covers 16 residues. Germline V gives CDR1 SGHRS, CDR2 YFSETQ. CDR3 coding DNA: TGCGCCAGCAGCCTCCTAGGACAGGGACCTGGTCAGCCCCAGCATTTT. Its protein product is CASSLLGQGPGQPQHF.

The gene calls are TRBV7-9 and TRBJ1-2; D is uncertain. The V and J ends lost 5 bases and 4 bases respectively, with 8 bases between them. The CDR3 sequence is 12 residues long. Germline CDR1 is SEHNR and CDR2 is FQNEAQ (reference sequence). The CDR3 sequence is CASSADIYGYTF. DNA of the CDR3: TGTGCCAGCAGCGCAGACATCTATGGCTACACCTTC.

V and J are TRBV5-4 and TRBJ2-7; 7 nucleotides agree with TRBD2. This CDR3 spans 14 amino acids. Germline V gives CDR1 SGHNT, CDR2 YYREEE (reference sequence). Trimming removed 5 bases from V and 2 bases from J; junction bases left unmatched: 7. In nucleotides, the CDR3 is TGTGCCAGCAGTATCGGCGGGGGAGCCTACGAGCAGTACTTC. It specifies CASSIGGGAYEQYF.

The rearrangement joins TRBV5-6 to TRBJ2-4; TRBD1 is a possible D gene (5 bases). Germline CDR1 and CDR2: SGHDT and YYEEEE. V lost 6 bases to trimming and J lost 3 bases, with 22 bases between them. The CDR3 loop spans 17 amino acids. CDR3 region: CASNKQVGLAYKNIQYF. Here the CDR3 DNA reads TGTGCCAGCAACAAACAGGTAGGGCTGGCCTACAAAAACATTCAGTACTTC.

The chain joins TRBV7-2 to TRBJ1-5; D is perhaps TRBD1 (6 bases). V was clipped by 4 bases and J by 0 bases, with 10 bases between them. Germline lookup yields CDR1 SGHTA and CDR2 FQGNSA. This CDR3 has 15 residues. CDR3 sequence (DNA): TGTGCCAGCAGCTCTTGGACAGCTAGCAATCAGCCCCAGCATTTT. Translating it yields CASSSWTASNQPQHF.

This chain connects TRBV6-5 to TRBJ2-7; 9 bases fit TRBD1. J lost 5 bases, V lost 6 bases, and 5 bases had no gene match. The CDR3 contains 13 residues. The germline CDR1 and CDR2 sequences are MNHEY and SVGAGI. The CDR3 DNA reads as TGTGCCAGCAGAACGGACAGGGGCCACGAGCAGTACTTC. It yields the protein CASRTDRGHEQYF.

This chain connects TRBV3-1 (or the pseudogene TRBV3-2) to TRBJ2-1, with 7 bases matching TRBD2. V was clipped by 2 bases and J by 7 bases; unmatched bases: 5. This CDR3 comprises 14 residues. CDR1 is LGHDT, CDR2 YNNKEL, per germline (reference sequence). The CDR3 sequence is CASSQNPGGNEQFF. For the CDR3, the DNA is TGTGCCAGCAGCCAAAATCCGGGGGGTAATGAGCAGTTCTTC.

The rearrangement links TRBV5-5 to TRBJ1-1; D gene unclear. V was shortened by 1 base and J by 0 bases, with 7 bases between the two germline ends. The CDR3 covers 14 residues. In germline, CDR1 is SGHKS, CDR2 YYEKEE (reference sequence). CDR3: CASSLYRLNTEAFF. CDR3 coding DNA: TGTGCCAGCAGCTTGTACAGACTGAACACTGAAGCTTTCTTT.

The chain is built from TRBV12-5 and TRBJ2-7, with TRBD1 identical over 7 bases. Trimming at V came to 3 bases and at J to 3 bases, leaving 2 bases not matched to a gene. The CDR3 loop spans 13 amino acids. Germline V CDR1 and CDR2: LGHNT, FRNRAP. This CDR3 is CASGFDRVYEQYF. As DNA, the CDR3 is TGTGCTAGTGGTTTCGACAGGGTCTACGAGCAGTACTTC.

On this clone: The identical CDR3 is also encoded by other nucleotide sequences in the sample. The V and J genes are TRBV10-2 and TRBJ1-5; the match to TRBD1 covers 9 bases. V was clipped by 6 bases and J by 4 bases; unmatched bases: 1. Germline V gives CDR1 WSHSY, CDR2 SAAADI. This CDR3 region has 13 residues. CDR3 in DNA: TGCGCCAGCAGGGGACAGGGTAATCAGCCCCAGCATTTT. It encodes CASRGQGNQPQHF.